Listed below are T cell receptor beta chains from one sample, sequenced in a study of blood T cell repertoires in COVID-19. Generated by immunoSEQ multiplex PCR, the TCRdb table keeps only in-frame clones and is missing some. The sample has fewer than 500,000 clones; roughly 90% are singletons. Sequenced material: PBMCs or T cells enriched from blood (not recorded which). Source of these receptors: a woman aged 30 to 39 with acute COVID-19. Both conserved end residues are part of each CDR3. Fields, in order: J gene, clone size, V gene, CDR3 length, D gene, CDR3 DNA, CDR3 protein. The D gene is left open where the match is weak. Clone size is not always given. Where it is, it says once, few, many or a class for expanded clones.

J: TRBJ2-3
size: NA
V: TRBV19
length: 15
D: NA
DNA: TGTGCCAGTAGTATTGGCAGGGGCCACACAGATACGCAGTATTTT
CDR3: CASSIGRGHTDTQYF

J: TRBJ2-1
size: NA
V: TRBV2
length: 22
D: NA
DNA: TGTGCCAGCAGTGAAGCGGGGTCCTGGACCGGGGGAGATCGGAGTTCCTACAATGAGCAGTTCTTC
CDR3: CASSEAGSWTGGDRSSYNEQFF

J: TRBJ2-3
size: NA
V: TRBV12-5
length: 14
D: TRBD2
DNA: TGTGCTAGTGGCTTGACTAGCGGGGGGAATACGCAGTATTTT
CDR3: CASGLTSGGNTQYF

J: TRBJ2-1
size: NA
V: TRBV5-4
length: 13
D: NA
DNA: TGTGCCAGCAGCCAAGGACAGCATAATGAGCAGTTCTTC
CDR3: CASSQGQHNEQFF

J: TRBJ2-1
size: NA
V: TRBV6-4
length: 13
D: NA
DNA: TGTGCCAGCAGTAATGGGGCCGACAATGAGCAGTTCTTC
CDR3: CASSNGADNEQFF

J: TRBJ1-2
size: NA
V: TRBV20-1
length: 14
D: TRBD1
DNA: TGCAGTGCTAGTAGGGCAGGGGGAAGCTATGGCTACACCTTC
CDR3: CSASRAGGSYGYTF

J: TRBJ2-7
size: NA
V: TRBV14
length: 15
D: TRBD1
DNA: TGTGCCAGCAGCCGCCGGGACAGCTTCTCCTACGAGCAGTACTTC
CDR3: CASSRRDSFSYEQYF

J: TRBJ1-2
size: NA
V: TRBV19
length: 15
D: NA
DNA: TGTGCCAGTGTACAAAGGGTGGACAGCCCGCAGGGCTACACCTTC
CDR3: CASVQRVDSPQGYTF

J: TRBJ1-1
size: NA
V: TRBV24-1
length: 14
D: NA
DNA: TGTGCCACCAGTGACTCAGTGGGGGGGACTGAAGCTTTCTTT
CDR3: CATSDSVGGTEAFF

J: TRBJ1-5
size: NA
V: TRBV5-6
length: 19
D: TRBD1
DNA: TGTGCCAGCAGCTCGAGACGGACAGGACTGGCGAATAGCAATCAGCCCCAGCATTTT
CDR3: CASSSRRTGLANSNQPQHF

J: TRBJ2-1
size: NA
V: TRBV18
length: 15
D: TRBD1
DNA: TGTGCCAGCTCACCACCGGGACAGGGGGCTTATGAGCAGTTCTTC
CDR3: CASSPPGQGAYEQFF

J: TRBJ2-1
size: NA
V: TRBV27
length: 18
D: TRBD1
DNA: TGTGCCAGCAGTTTATCGTGGGGTCATCGGCAGGGGGCCGGTGAGCAGTTCTTC
CDR3: CASSLSWGHRQGAGEQFF

J: TRBJ2-1
size: NA
V: TRBV9
length: 15
D: TRBD1
DNA: TGTGCCAGCAGCACTCAAGACAGGGGGCATAATGAGCAGTTCTTC
CDR3: CASSTQDRGHNEQFF

J: TRBJ1-2
size: NA
V: TRBV12-3/TRBV12-4
length: 13
D: NA
DNA: TGTGCCAGCAGTTTCGGGGAAGTAAATGGCTACACCTTC
CDR3: CASSFGEVNGYTF

J: TRBJ2-7
size: NA
V: TRBV9
length: 14
D: TRBD2
DNA: TGTGCCAGCAGCGTACTAGCGGGGGGCTACGAGCAGTACTTC
CDR3: CASSVLAGGYEQYF

J: TRBJ1-2
size: NA
V: TRBV5-1
length: 15
D: NA
DNA: TGCGCCAGCAGCTTGGCGGGGACACCTAACTATGGCTACACCTTC
CDR3: CASSLAGTPNYGYTF

J: TRBJ1-2
size: NA
V: TRBV2
length: 14
D: TRBD1
DNA: TGTGCCAGCACTACAGGGGGCGAGGACTATGGCTACACCTTC
CDR3: CASTTGGEDYGYTF

J: TRBJ1-3
size: NA
V: TRBV5-5
length: 17
D: TRBD1
DNA: TGTGCCAGCAGCTTTCTCATGGACAGGGGCTCTGGAAACACCATATATTTT
CDR3: CASSFLMDRGSGNTIYF

J: TRBJ2-7
size: NA
V: TRBV20-1
length: 13
D: TRBD1
DNA: TGCAGTGCTAGTCGGACAGGGGACGGCGAGCAGTACTTC
CDR3: CSASRTGDGEQYF

J: TRBJ2-2
size: NA
V: TRBV7-2
length: 16
D: TRBD1
DNA: TGTGCCAGCAAATTACCTGACAGGGGGTGGGGACGGGAGCTGTTTTTT
CDR3: CASKLPDRGWGRELFF

J: TRBJ2-3
size: NA
V: TRBV5-6
length: 17
D: TRBD1
DNA: TGTGCCAGCAGCGCACTACCGGGACAGGGGGTGCCAGATACGCAGTATTTT
CDR3: CASSALPGQGVPDTQYF

J: TRBJ1-2
size: once
V: TRBV14
length: 13
D: NA
DNA: TGTGCCAGCAGCCAAGACAAGACTACTGGCTACACCTTC
CDR3: CASSQDKTTGYTF

J: TRBJ2-6
size: NA
V: TRBV4-3
length: 17
D: TRBD1
DNA: TGCGCCAGCTCTCGGCAGGGGGCGACCTCTGGGGCCAACGTCCTGACTTTC
CDR3: CASSRQGATSGANVLTF

J: TRBJ2-1
size: NA
V: TRBV6-5
length: 15
D: TRBD2
DNA: TGTGCCAGCAGCCCACTAGCGGGGGGCACCCATGAGCAGTTCTTC
CDR3: CASSPLAGGTHEQFF

J: TRBJ1-3
size: few
V: TRBV7-2
length: 15
D: NA
DNA: TGTGCCAGCAGCCCACAGGAGCTCTCTGGAAACACCATATATTTT
CDR3: CASSPQELSGNTIYF

J: TRBJ2-1
size: NA
V: TRBV11-2
length: 15
D: NA
DNA: TGTGCCAGCACCCCAGACAGGAGCTCCTACAATGAGCAGTTCTTC
CDR3: CASTPDRSSYNEQFF

J: TRBJ1-5
size: NA
V: TRBV7-2
length: 17
D: NA
DNA: TGTGCCAGCAGCTTAGGTCGGACAGCTTATAGCAATCAGCCCCAGCATTTT
CDR3: CASSLGRTAYSNQPQHF

J: TRBJ1-1
size: NA
V: TRBV30
length: 13
D: NA
DNA: TGTGCCTGGAGCGACAGGACGAACACTGAAGCTTTCTTT
CDR3: CAWSDRTNTEAFF

J: TRBJ1-2
size: once
V: TRBV14
length: 12
D: NA
DNA: TGTGCCAGCAGCCGAGGGAACTATGGCTACACCTTC
CDR3: CASSRGNYGYTF

J: TRBJ2-7
size: NA
V: TRBV6-6
length: 14
D: TRBD2
DNA: TGTGCCAGCAGACCTAGCGGCGGGGCTCCCGAGCAGTACTTC
CDR3: CASRPSGGAPEQYF

J: TRBJ1-2
size: few
V: TRBV28
length: 12
D: NA
DNA: TGTGCCAGCAGTTTATCGCTTAGTGGCTACACCTTC
CDR3: CASSLSLSGYTF

J: TRBJ1-5
size: NA
V: TRBV15
length: 16
D: NA
DNA: TGTGCCACCAGCAGAGAAGGGGACATGCTTTCGGGGCCCCAGCATTTT
CDR3: CATSREGDMLSGPQHF

J: TRBJ1-2
size: NA
V: TRBV19
length: 15
D: TRBD1
DNA: TGTGCCAGTAGTATGGGGGCAGGGGGCAACTATGGCTACACCTTC
CDR3: CASSMGAGGNYGYTF

J: TRBJ2-3
size: NA
V: TRBV5-1
length: 16
D: NA
DNA: TGCGCCAGCAGCTCTGGAAGGGGTTACAGCACAGATACGCAGTATTTT
CDR3: CASSSGRGYSTDTQYF

J: TRBJ1-2
size: NA
V: TRBV5-1
length: 14
D: TRBD1
DNA: TGCGCCAGCAGCGAGACAGGGTTAGACTATGGCTACACCTTC
CDR3: CASSETGLDYGYTF

J: TRBJ2-5
size: once
V: TRBV9
length: 14
D: NA
DNA: TGTGCCAGCAACATAGGCGGGGGCCCGGAGACCCAGTACTTC
CDR3: CASNIGGGPETQYF

J: TRBJ2-1
size: NA
V: TRBV5-1
length: 16
D: TRBD2
DNA: TGCGCCAGCAGCTATGTCGGGGGGGCCAGAAACAATGAGCAGTTCTTC
CDR3: CASSYVGGARNNEQFF

J: TRBJ1-5
size: few
V: TRBV5-6
length: 15
D: TRBD1
DNA: TGTGCCAGCAACAGGGGCCCCGATAGCGATCAGCCCCAGCATTTT
CDR3: CASNRGPDSDQPQHF

J: TRBJ2-3
size: NA
V: TRBV7-2
length: 16
D: NA
DNA: TGTGCCAGCAGCCAAGGTGGGGCCCTCCGGGCAGATACGCAGTATTTT
CDR3: CASSQGGALRADTQYF

J: TRBJ2-2
size: NA
V: TRBV28
length: 18
D: TRBD1
DNA: TGTGCCAGCAGTTTAAGCCCAGGGGGCTCTCGGGACACCGGGGAGCTGTTTTTT
CDR3: CASSLSPGGSRDTGELFF

J: TRBJ2-2
size: NA
V: TRBV7-3
length: 16
D: TRBD2
DNA: TGTGCCAGCAGCTTGGGAGGGCAGGGGAACACCGGGGAGCTGTTTTTT
CDR3: CASSLGGQGNTGELFF

J: TRBJ1-6
size: NA
V: TRBV11-2
length: 14
D: TRBD1
DNA: TGTGCCAGCAGCTACGGACAGGCCGGTTCACCCCTCCACTTT
CDR3: CASSYGQAGSPLHF

J: TRBJ2-1
size: NA
V: TRBV5-1
length: 16
D: TRBD1
DNA: TGCGCCAGCGGCGGCCCTGGGACAGGACCGTTCAATGAGCAGTTCTTC
CDR3: CASGGPGTGPFNEQFF

J: TRBJ2-2
size: NA
V: TRBV7-9
length: 15
D: NA
DNA: TGTGCCAGCAGGCCTTTCGGAGGGTTCACCGGGGAGCTGTTTTTT
CDR3: CASRPFGGFTGELFF

J: TRBJ1-2
size: few
V: TRBV11-1
length: 13
D: TRBD1
DNA: TGTGCCAGCAGCTTAGGTGAGACAGGGATCTACACCTTC
CDR3: CASSLGETGIYTF

J: TRBJ2-7
size: NA
V: TRBV6-5
length: 14
D: TRBD1
DNA: TGTGCCAGCACTCTTCTCCGGGACAGGGGCGAGCAGTACTTC
CDR3: CASTLLRDRGEQYF

J: TRBJ1-6
size: NA
V: TRBV2
length: 15
D: TRBD1
DNA: TGTGCCACCCCCTCGGGACAGGATTATAATTCACCCCTCCACTTT
CDR3: CATPSGQDYNSPLHF

J: TRBJ1-3
size: NA
V: TRBV24-1
length: 15
D: NA
DNA: TGTGCCACCAGTGATTCGAGAACCTCTGGAAACACCATATATTTT
CDR3: CATSDSRTSGNTIYF

J: TRBJ1-3
size: NA
V: TRBV25-1
length: 15
D: NA
DNA: TGTGCCAGCAGTGATCCAGGTTTCTCTGGAAACACCATATATTTT
CDR3: CASSDPGFSGNTIYF

J: TRBJ2-1
size: few
V: TRBV12-2
length: 14
D: NA
DNA: TGTGCAAGTCGCTTAGACACAGGGGGCAGGGAGCAGTTCTTC
CDR3: CASRLDTGGREQFF

J: TRBJ2-1
size: few
V: TRBV18
length: 17
D: TRBD2
DNA: TGTGCCAGCTCACGCACTCCTCTAGCGGGGGGGCTAAATGAGCAGTTCTTC
CDR3: CASSRTPLAGGLNEQFF

J: TRBJ1-5
size: NA
V: TRBV2
length: 16
D: TRBD1
DNA: TGTGCCAGCAGTGAACCCTCAGGGGGCTACAATCAGCCCCAGCATTTT
CDR3: CASSEPSGGYNQPQHF

J: TRBJ1-2
size: NA
V: TRBV7-8
length: 14
D: NA
DNA: TGTGCCAGCAGCCTCTACGTCCGTGAAGAAGGCTACACCTTC
CDR3: CASSLYVREEGYTF

J: TRBJ2-7
size: NA
V: TRBV12-5
length: 20
D: TRBD2
DNA: TGTGCTAGTGGTTTGGTATGGGGGAGTGCCAGGGGACTAGTGGACCACGAGCAGTACTTC
CDR3: CASGLVWGSARGLVDHEQYF